These 14 T cell receptor beta chains were sequenced from one sample in a study. TCRdb recomputed calls from the RT-PCR reads with MiXCR, one row per CDR3 protein. Of 550,000 to 750,000 distinct CDR3 sequences in the sample, 11% to 15% are singletons; the top ten hold about 3.6%. Sequenced material: memory CD4+ T cells from blood. The source is a female donor in good health, serving as a healthy control.

The rearrangement links TRBV24-1 to TRBJ2-3, with D uncertain. Trimming pared 3 bases from V and 0 bases from J, leaving 6 bases between. The germline CDR1 and CDR2 sequences are KGHDR and SFDVKD. The CDR3 is 14 residues long. The CDR3 reads CATSDKGSTDTQYF. CDR3 nucleotide sequence: TGTGCCACCAGTGATAAGGGCAGCACAGATACGCAGTATTTT.

This clonotype has a count of ten or more. The V gene is TRBV6-5, the J gene TRBJ2-7, with a tentative D call TRBD2 (6 bases). From germline, CDR1 is MNHEY and CDR2 SVGAGI. Trimming stripped 7 bases from V and 4 bases from J, with 8 bases between. This CDR3 comprises 11 residues. This CDR3 reads CASTAGYEQYF. The CDR3 DNA reads as TGTGCCAGCACCGCGGGGTACGAGCAGTACTTC.

A word on this clonotype: This clone may be a read error of a much larger clone one base away. The chain uses TRBV15 and TRBJ1-5, with D hard to call. V lost 0 bases, J lost 8 bases, and 5 bases lay in between. Germline CDR1 and CDR2: LNHNV and YYDKDF (reference sequence). The length of the CDR3 is 12 residues. The CDR3 loop reads CATSRDRKPQHF. The CDR3 bases are TGTGCCACCAGCAGAGATCGGAAGCCCCAGCATTTT.

The J gene is TRBJ2-3, the V gene TRBV19; D not resolved. Germline-derived CDR1 and CDR2 are LNHDA and SQIVND (reference sequence). The CDR3 extends over 14 amino acids. Trimming removed 4 bases from V and 4 bases from J, with 12 bases in between. CDR3: CASSKGADPDTQYF. The CDR3 DNA reads as TGTGCCAGTAGTAAGGGTGCGGACCCAGATACGCAGTATTTT.

This clonotype was found a few times. The V and J genes are TRBV6-5 and TRBJ1-5; D ambiguous. Trimming left V 8 bases short and J 1 base short, with 9 bases between. The length of the CDR3 is 13 residues. Germline CDR1 is MNHEY and CDR2 is SVGAGI. The CDR3 spells CASGHQSNQPQHF. In DNA, the CDR3 is TGTGCCAGCGGGCACCAAAGCAATCAGCCCCAGCATTTT.

The chain recombines TRBV3-1 with TRBJ2-3; TRBD1 is a possible D gene (6 bases). The CDR3 is 15 amino acids. Trimming pared 6 bases from V and 1 base from J, leaving 14 bases between. Per germline, CDR1 LGHDT and CDR2 YNNKEL (reference sequence). The CDR3 is CASSLQGPRTDTQYF. CDR3 sequence (DNA): TGTGCCAGCAGTTTACAGGGCCCTCGCACAGATACGCAGTATTTT.

This chain links TRBV30 with TRBJ2-3; 7 nucleotides match TRBD1. In germline, CDR1 is GTSNPN, CDR2 SVGIG (reference sequence). Germline trimming cut 0 bases from V and 5 bases from J; bases unmatched to any gene: 5. This CDR3 has 14 amino acids. The DNA of the CDR3 is TGTGCCTGGAGTGTCGGGCAGGGGGAAGATACGCAGTATTTT. This sequence encodes CAWSVGQGEDTQYF.

This clonotype occurred many times. One end of the junction is discordant with germline, which a read error may explain. The gene calls are TRBV4-3 and TRBJ2-1; D may be TRBD1 or TRBD2 (7 bases each). This CDR3 spans 16 amino acids. Germline V CDR1 and CDR2: LGHNA, YSLEER. DNA of the CDR3: TGCGCCAGCAGTCGGGACAGCGGGACTCCCTACGATGAGCAGTTCTTC. Its translation: CASSRDSGTPYDEQFF.

This clonotype was seen many times. The chain carries TRBV27 and TRBJ2-2, with 10 bases that match TRBD1. The J segment lost 6 bases and the V segment lost 6 bases, leaving 1 base of the junction unmatched. Germline CDR1 is MNHEY and CDR2 is SMNVEV (reference sequence). The CDR3 length is 13 residues. The CDR3 loop reads CASSGQGAGELFF. CDR3 in DNA: TGTGCCAGCAGCGGACAGGGGGCCGGGGAGCTGTTTTTT.

The gene calls are TRBV12-3 or TRBV12-4 and TRBJ2-3; D ambiguous. The CDR3 has 15 amino acids. The V end lost 5 bases, the J end lost 3 bases, and 15 bases lay between the germline ends. CDR3 DNA sequence: TGTGCCAGCAGTGGCCGCCTAGGGTGGACAGATACGCAGTATTTT. Its translation is CASSGRLGWTDTQYF.

V usage is TRBV24-1 and J usage is TRBJ2-1; D is perhaps TRBD1 (5 bases). Germline V gives CDR1 KGHDR, CDR2 SFDVKD. This CDR3 comprises 16 residues. The V end lost 4 bases, the J end lost 2 bases, and 14 bases lay between the germline ends. The CDR3 here is CATSETDRPTYNEQFF. The CDR3 coding sequence is TGTGCCACCAGTGAGACCGACAGACCTACCTACAATGAGCAGTTCTTC.

This clonotype was detected a few times. The V and J genes are TRBV7-9 and TRBJ1-2; D call uncertain. The germline V and J ends were trimmed by 10 bases and 4 bases, with 7 bases remaining between them. The CDR3 is 10 amino acids. CDR1 is SEHNR and CDR2 is FQNEAQ in the germline V gene (reference sequence). CDR3 protein: CATDSYGYTF. DNA for the CDR3: TGTGCCACCGATAGCTATGGCTACACCTTC.

The CDR3 loop is CASSPRFTGRNNEQFF. The DNA for the CDR3 is TGTGCCAGCAGCCCCCGCTTCACCGGGAGAAACAATGAGCAGTTCTTC. V gene TRBV13 combines with J gene TRBJ2-1, with D possibly being TRBD2 (6 bases). The CDR3 runs to 16 residues. The V end lost 5 bases, the J end lost 5 bases, and 19 bases lay between the germline ends. Looked up from germline, CDR1 is PRHDT and CDR2 is FYEKMQ (reference sequence).

This clonotype was found many times. V and J are TRBV5-1 and TRBJ2-4; possibly TRBD1 for D (6 bases). The V gene lost 0 bases and the J gene lost 0 bases, with 19 bases spanning the gap. CDR1 and CDR2 (germline): SGHRS, YFSETQ. This CDR3 region has 19 residues. The CDR3 spells CASSLGAGAAELAKNIQYF. The CDR3 DNA reads as TGCGCCAGCAGCTTGGGTGCAGGGGCCGCTGAACTAGCCAAAAACATTCAGTACTTC.